Shown below are 32 T cell receptor beta chains from a single sample sequenced in a study of T-cell reconstitution after alpha-beta-depleted transplantation in children. It was with unique molecular identifiers that the TCRbeta library was prepared. Each CDR3 protein is one row after TCRdb ran MiXCR on the PCR reads. The sample lists about 580,000 distinct CDR3 sequences; around 27% were seen once. The specimen was PBMCs, collected before TCRalphabeta/CD19-depleted stem cell transplant. These receptor sequences come from a boy less than two years old with Wiskott-Aldrich syndrome, due to receive a stem cell transplant.

The chain is built from TRBV29-1 and TRBJ2-4; no clear D. V was trimmed by 6 bases and J by 2 bases, leaving 14 bases between them. CDR1 and CDR2 (germline): SQVTM, ANQGSEA. The CDR3 covers 14 residues. For the CDR3, the DNA is TGCAGCGTGAAACCCGGGTCCCCCAAAAACATTCAGTACTTC. This encodes CSVKPGSPKNIQYF.

This clonotype was detected only a few times. V and J are TRBV10-3 and TRBJ2-1, with 13 bases lining up with TRBD2. With V trimmed by 2 bases and J by 5 bases, 6 bases remained unmatched. CDR1 is ENHRY and CDR2 is SYGVKD in the germline V gene. There are 17 residues in the CDR3. CDR3: CAISESSGTSGDNEQFF. In DNA, the CDR3 is TGTGCCATCAGTGAGAGTTCCGGGACTAGCGGGGACAATGAGCAGTTCTTC.

The chain links TRBV30 to TRBJ1-5; D is uncertain. The CDR3 is made up of 15 amino acids. The germline gives CDR1 GTSNPN, CDR2 SVGIG (reference sequence). Trimming cost V 0 bases and J 3 bases, with 12 bases left between them. The DNA for the CDR3 is TGTGCCTGGAGTGTACCCAACACAAACAATCAGCCCCAGCATTTT. Translated: CAWSVPNTNNQPQHF.

This sequence joins TRBV12-3 or TRBV12-4 and TRBJ2-7, with 13 bases aligning to TRBD2. J gave up 7 bases and V 5 bases, and 5 bases lay outside the gene matches. The CDR3 runs 14 residues. CDR3 DNA: TGTGCCAGCAGTCAGGGGACTAGCGGGATTGAGCAGTACTTC. Translated: CASSQGTSGIEQYF.

The chain joins TRBV11-2 to TRBJ2-4, with 15 bases fitting TRBD2. CDR1 and CDR2 from the germline V gene are SGHAT and FQNNGV. The CDR3 extends over 16 amino acids. Trimming took 5 bases from V and 7 from J; bases not matched to a gene: 6. CDR3 protein: CASSPGTSGRNNIQYF. The DNA for the CDR3 is TGTGCCAGCAGCCCGGGGACTAGCGGGAGGAACAACATTCAGTACTTC. The full variable domain, completed using reference TRBV11-2 and TRBJ2-4, is EAGVAQSPRYKIIEKRQSVAFWCNPISGHATLYWYQQILGQGPKLLIQFQNNGVVDDSQLPKDRFSAERLKGVDSTLKIQPAKLEDSAVYLCASSPGTSGRNNIQYFGAGTRLSVL.

This clonotype was seen only a few times. This chain links TRBV20-1 with TRBJ2-1; D gene unclear. Germline CDR1 DFQATT, CDR2 SNEGSKA (reference sequence). V lost 1 base and J lost 4, with 8 bases in between. CDR3 length: 13 amino acids. The CDR3 coding sequence is TGCAGTGCTAGAGGGGCAGTGTACAATGAGCAGTTCTTC. It specifies CSARGAVYNEQFF.

This clonotype was detected a few times. The chain carries TRBV12-3 or TRBV12-4 and TRBJ1-5; D not certain. Trimming cost V 5 bases and J 6 bases, with 17 bases left between them. The CDR3 runs to 15 residues. CDR3 sequence: CASSPTPPRGQPQHF. The CDR3 DNA is TGTGCCAGCAGTCCTACCCCTCCCCGGGGTCAGCCCCAGCATTTT.

Only a few counts were recorded for this clonotype. The rearrangement uses TRBV24-1 and TRBJ2-3, with D unclear. CDR3 length equals 13 residues. Germline values: CDR1 KGHDR, CDR2 SFDVKD. V lost 3 bases, J lost 2 bases, and 5 bases lay in between. In DNA form, the CDR3 reads TGTGCCACCAGTGATGACGCCACAGATACGCAGTATTTT. Translating it yields CATSDDATDTQYF.

The V and J genes are TRBV18 and TRBJ2-3; TRBD2 might be the D (5 bases). The germline V and J ends were trimmed by 1 base and 11 bases, with 10 bases remaining between them. This CDR3 contains 12 residues. Germline lookup yields CDR1 KGHSH and CDR2 LQKENI. The CDR3 DNA follows: TGTGCCAGCTCACCACGCGCGGAGGAGCAGTATTTT. The encoded protein is CASSPRAEEQYF.

The chain carries TRBV20-1 and TRBJ2-3, with a possible D match to TRBD2 (6 bases). This CDR3 is built from 13 residues. Trimming shortened V by 3 bases and J by 4 bases, and 11 bases separated the two germline ends. Germline CDR1 reads DFQATT; CDR2 reads SNEGSKA (reference sequence). CDR3 residues: CSASGTEADTQYF. DNA of the CDR3: TGCAGTGCTAGTGGGACTGAAGCAGATACGCAGTATTTT.

The J gene is TRBJ2-1, the V gene TRBV5-1, with D possibly called TRBD1 or TRBD2 (5 bases each). Germline CDR1 SGHRS, CDR2 YFSETQ. Trimming pared 5 bases from V and 3 bases from J, leaving 21 bases between. CDR3 size: 17 residues. The CDR3 region is CASSPPPGRTGYNEQFF. The DNA of the CDR3 is TGCGCCAGCAGTCCCCCTCCGGGGCGTACCGGCTACAATGAGCAGTTCTTC.

This clonotype was seen a few times. The chain couples TRBV20-1 to TRBJ2-2; the D is unclear. The CDR3 sequence is 12 residues long. The V end lost 2 bases, the J end lost 7 bases, and 8 bases lay between the germline ends. The germline gives CDR1 DFQATT, CDR2 SNEGSKA (reference sequence). The CDR3 nucleotides read TGCAGTGCTAGACCGACTTACGGGGAGCTGTTTTTT. Residues: CSARPTYGELFF.

This chain uses TRBV2 with TRBJ2-2, with 8 bases that match TRBD2. Germline assignment: CDR1 SNHLY and CDR2 FYNNEI. J lost 4 bases, V lost 6 bases, and 19 bases had no gene match. The CDR3 loop spans 19 amino acids. In DNA, the CDR3 is TGTGCCAGCAGCGGATTACGGGGAGCGGGAGATTTTGGCACCGGGGAGCTGTTTTTT. It codes for CASSGLRGAGDFGTGELFF.

This clonotype was observed at least ten times. The J gene is TRBJ1-4, the V gene TRBV7-2; a possible D gene is TRBD1 (5 bases). The V and J ends lost 5 bases and 3 bases respectively, with 19 bases between them. Germline V gives CDR1 SGHTA, CDR2 FQGNSA. The CDR3 runs to 17 residues. The CDR3 DNA reads as TGTGCCAGCAGCCCCGCGGCAGGGACCATTCCTAATGAAAAACTGTTTTTT. Protein product: CASSPAAGTIPNEKLFF.

The chain joins TRBV29-1 to TRBJ2-2; the match to TRBD1 covers 8 bases. This CDR3 is built from 15 residues. Germline V CDR1 and CDR2: SQVTM, ANQGSEA. Unmatched junction bases numbered 8, after V lost 7 bases and J lost 1 base. DNA for the CDR3: TGCAGCGCGAGAGGAGACAGGGGGAACACCGGGGAGCTGTTTTTT. It is translated as CSARGDRGNTGELFF.

A single count supports this clonotype. The chain links TRBV11-2 to TRBJ2-5, with D possibly matching TRBD1 (5 bases). The germline V gene encodes CDR1 SGHAT and CDR2 FQNNGV. Trimming stripped 4 bases from V and 5 bases from J, with 11 bases between. The CDR3 runs to 13 residues. Here the CDR3 DNA reads TGTGCCAGCAGCTCACTGCCAGGGGAGACCCAGTACTTC. It translates to CASSSLPGETQYF.

This clonotype was seen repeatedly, ten times or more. V usage is TRBV5-1 and J usage is TRBJ1-2; D uncertain. This CDR3 comprises 12 residues. V was shortened by 0 bases and J by 8 bases, with 8 bases between the two germline ends. Germline CDR1 reads SGHRS; CDR2 reads YFSETQ. The CDR3 spells CASSLGRRGYTF. The CDR3 region has the DNA TGCGCCAGCAGCTTGGGACGGAGGGGCTACACCTTC.

This chain uses TRBV5-4 with TRBJ2-3, with TRBD2 matching over 10 bases. Germline values: CDR1 SGHNT, CDR2 YYREEE (reference sequence). The trim removed 3 bases at V and 4 bases at J, leaving 5 bases unmatched. The CDR3 runs 15 residues. CDR3: CASSSLAGVPDTQYF. CDR3 DNA: TGTGCCAGCAGCTCCCTAGCGGGAGTTCCAGATACGCAGTATTTT.

This chain uses TRBV7-2 with TRBJ2-3; D is possibly TRBD2 (5 bases). With 0 bases removed from V and 3 bases from J, the gap between germline ends came to 7 bases. From germline, CDR1 is SGHTA and CDR2 FQGNSA. The CDR3 has 14 residues. The CDR3 coding sequence is TGTGCCAGCAGCTTAGCTAGCGCAACAGATACGCAGTATTTT. It yields the protein CASSLASATDTQYF.

This chain joins TRBV5-1 and TRBJ2-2; TRBD1 might be the D (6 bases). Trimming pared 4 bases from V and 1 base from J, leaving 11 bases between. Germline CDR1 SGHRS, CDR2 YFSETQ. CDR3 length: 15 amino acids. CDR3 sequence: CASSQSGVNTGELFF. The CDR3 region has the DNA TGCGCCAGCAGCCAATCAGGGGTGAACACCGGGGAGCTGTTTTTT.

This rearrangement joins TRBV19 to TRBJ2-1; no clear D gene. CDR1 LNHDA and CDR2 SQIVND come from the germline V gene (reference sequence). V was clipped by 3 bases and J by 6 bases, with 12 bases between them. The length of the CDR3 is 14 residues. The CDR3 DNA reads as TGTGCCAGTAGTATCGCCAGAACTGTCAATGAGCAGTTCTTC. This sequence encodes CASSIARTVNEQFF.

The chain has TRBV19 and TRBJ1-4; possible D gene TRBD1, 6 bases. Germline V lookup: CDR1 LNHDA, CDR2 SQIVND (reference sequence). Trimming shortened V by 6 bases and J by 7 bases, and 15 bases separated the two germline ends. The CDR3 length is 14 residues. The CDR3 reads CASSRTVGGEKLFF. The DNA of the CDR3 is TGTGCCAGTAGCCGGACAGTGGGAGGTGAAAAACTGTTTTTT.

The table lists this clonotype with a few counts. CDR3 nucleotide sequence: TGTGCCAGCAGCTTAAGCAGGGCCAATGAGCAGTTCTTC. It specifies CASSLSRANEQFF. The chain uses TRBV7-3 and TRBJ2-1; TRBD1 is a possible D gene (5 bases). The CDR3 length is 13 residues. Germline-derived CDR1 and CDR2 are SGHTA and FQGTGA. Trimming took off 1 base at V and 6 bases at J, with 7 bases between the two ends.

The chain combines TRBV5-6 with TRBJ2-7; D unresolved. The CDR3 is 14 amino acids. Germline V gives CDR1 SGHDT, CDR2 YYEEEE. V dropped 2 bases and J dropped 4 bases, with 13 bases sitting between them. CDR3 region: CASSFSLVSYEQYF. In nucleotides, the CDR3 is TGTGCCAGCAGCTTCTCCCTCGTAAGTTACGAGCAGTACTTC.

This clonotype was picked up many times. J is TRBJ1-3 and V is TRBV12-3 or TRBV12-4, with TRBD1 matching over 10 bases. The V and J ends lost 6 bases and 7 bases, in that order; junction bases with no gene match: 6. This CDR3 contains 14 residues. Here the CDR3 reads CASSLAGQGNTIYF. DNA for the CDR3: TGTGCCAGCAGCCTAGCGGGACAGGGGAACACCATATATTTT.

The J gene is TRBJ1-1, the V gene TRBV9; D remains unclear. This CDR3 spans 15 amino acids. Germline V lookup: CDR1 SGDLS, CDR2 YYNGEE. Trimming shortened V by 2 bases and J by 4 bases, and 15 bases separated the two germline ends. The DNA of the CDR3 is TGTGCCAGCAGCGTGCAGTCGGTAGGTAGCACTGAAGCTTTCTTT. Translation gives CASSVQSVGSTEAFF.

The CDR3 sequence is CSVEDPRGTSAGELFF. The CDR3 nucleotides are TGCAGCGTTGAAGATCCAAGGGGGACAAGCGCCGGGGAGCTGTTTTTT. This rearrangement joins TRBV29-1 to TRBJ2-2; D is perhaps TRBD1 (6 bases). V shed 0 bases and J shed 6 bases, with 17 bases lying between them. This CDR3 contains 16 residues. CDR1 is SQVTM and CDR2 is ANQGSEA in the germline V gene.

V is TRBV5-1 and J is TRBJ2-3, with TRBD1 matching over 8 bases. Germline loops: CDR1 SGHRS, CDR2 YFSETQ. The CDR3 is 14 residues long. The V and J ends lost 3 bases and 5 bases, in that order; junction bases with no gene match: 5. The CDR3 DNA is TGCGCCAGCAGCTCCCAGGGGGCTTTAGATACGCAGTATTTT. This translates into CASSSQGALDTQYF.

This chain uses TRBV5-4 with TRBJ1-2; TRBD1 might be the D (5 bases). The length of the CDR3 is 15 residues. Germline assignment: CDR1 SGHNT and CDR2 YYREEE (reference sequence). Trimming shortened V by 7 bases and J by 2 bases, and 18 bases separated the two germline ends. This CDR3 reads CASSLAGQINYGYTF. Written as DNA, the CDR3 is TGTGCCAGCTCCCTGGCGGGGCAGATAAACTATGGCTACACCTTC.

The sample holds a few counts of this clonotype. This chain uses TRBV5-1 with TRBJ2-5, with D perhaps given as TRBD1 or TRBD2 (5 bases each). The V end was cut by 4 bases, the J end by 7 bases, with 17 bases between. This CDR3 spans 14 amino acids. CDR1 and CDR2 from the germline V gene are SGHRS and YFSETQ. CDR3 DNA sequence: TGCGCCAGCAGCATTGGGACGGCCGGTGGGACCCAGTACTTC. Translated: CASSIGTAGGTQYF.

Only a few counts were recorded for this clonotype. This sequence joins TRBV7-9 and TRBJ2-1; D call uncertain. This CDR3 contains 15 residues. With 6 bases removed from V and 0 bases from J, the gap between germline ends came to 12 bases. The V gene's germline CDR1 is SEHNR and CDR2 FQNEAQ (reference sequence). For the CDR3, the DNA is TGTGCCAGCAGTGGGTTAAACCTCTCCTACAATGAGCAGTTCTTC. Protein: CASSGLNLSYNEQFF.

This chain links TRBV6-2 or TRBV6-3 with TRBJ2-1; 12 positions agree with TRBD2. Per the germline V gene, CDR1 is MNHEY and CDR2 is SVGEGT. V was clipped by 0 bases and J by 8 bases; unmatched bases: 8. CDR3 length equals 17 residues. Written as DNA, the CDR3 is TGTGCCAGCAGTTACTCGATTAAGACTAGCGGGAGCCATGAGCAGTTCTTC. Its translation is CASSYSIKTSGSHEQFF.